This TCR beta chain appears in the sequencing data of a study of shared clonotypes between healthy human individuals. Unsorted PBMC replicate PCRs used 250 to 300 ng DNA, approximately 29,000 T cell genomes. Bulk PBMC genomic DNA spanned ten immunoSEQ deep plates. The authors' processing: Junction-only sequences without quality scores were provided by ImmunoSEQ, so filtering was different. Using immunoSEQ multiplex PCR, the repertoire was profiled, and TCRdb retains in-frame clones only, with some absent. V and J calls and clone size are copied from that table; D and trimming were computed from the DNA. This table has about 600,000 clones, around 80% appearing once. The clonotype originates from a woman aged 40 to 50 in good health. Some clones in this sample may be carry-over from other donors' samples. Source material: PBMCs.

CDR3 nucleotide sequence: TGCAGCGCGGGACAGGGATATGAAAAACTGTTTTTT. Encoded protein: CSAGQGYEKLFF. The chain links TRBV29-1 to TRBJ1-4, with 9 positions matching TRBD1. The CDR3 length is 12 residues. V was clipped by 7 bases and J by 6 bases; unmatched bases: 3. Per germline, CDR1 SQVTM and CDR2 ANQGSEA.